The entry below describes one TCR beta chain. This clone was found once. Which antigen it targets is not known. Base qualities were left out, and no much larger clone turns up one base away. Trimming costs V 6 bases and J 3 bases, and their ends lie 14 bases apart. From its cysteine to its phenylalanine, the CDR3 spans 14 amino acids. The CDR3 DNA has 42 bases and is translated from base 1. CDR1 and CDR2 are drawn from the germline V gene: SNHLY, FYNNEI. These data come from a study of shared clonotypes between healthy human individuals (TCRdb year 2020). Broadly, across the study: A few men and a couple of women, aged 18 to 49 years, made up the cohort. For each donor, CD4 naive and CD4 memory were each run on three plates, CD8 naive on two plates, and CD8 memory on one plate. The study deeply sequenced blood TCR repertoires of roughly five healthy adults to estimate repertoire size and the extent of clonotype sharing between individuals. To increase sequencing depth and limit assay-specific biases, different laboratories used diverse techniques to prepare libraries and sequence TCR repertoires. Per donor, leukapheresis produced somewhere between about 0.8 and 9.5 billion PBMCs. What the research found in general, with its limitations: Sampling was restricted to blood, and TCR repertoires in tissues likely differ from the TCR repertoires found in blood. When a handful of donors were compared, the shared fraction of clonotypes was 5% to 6.5% for naive CD4, roughly 3.4% for naive CD8, 2.3% for memory CD4, and around 0.37% for memory CD8. Incomplete sequencing was indicated by rarefaction of sorted-subset datasets, despite the large sequencing depth. Naive subsets generally had larger estimated clonotype richness than memory subsets did. Higher generation probabilities were observed for clonotypes shared by all four sorted-subset donors than for non-shared clonotypes. Because the study included a small number of donors, the genetic and exposure-history diversity represented was limited. Pairwise subsampling led to the expectation that sequencing depth would affect the degree of clonotype sharing among donors.

CD8 naive samples consisted of CD45RO-negative cells that were positively selected for CCR7, yielding a CD45RA+CCR7+ population without TemRA cells. The donors were healthy, HIV-negative adults with no recently reported acute infections or vaccinations. Only Caucasian adults living in Nashville, Tennessee, USA were represented among the donors. Blood was collected by leukapheresis, and PBMCs were isolated by Ficoll-Histopaque density gradient centrifugation and then cryopreserved in liquid nitrogen vapor phase. Analytical flow cytometry was used to check the purity and quantity of every magnetically sorted T cell population. From each sorted fraction, genomic DNA was isolated and quantified by UV absorbance on a Nanodrop 2000c. Using the deep immunoSEQ assay, TCR CDR3 regions were amplified from genomic DNA by multiplex PCR. Extracted genomic DNA from each cell subset was distributed evenly across all wells of several immunoSEQ 96-well plates, and each plate was treated as a replicate. For sorted subsets, approximately 210 ng of genomic DNA, equivalent to roughly 30,000 T cell genomes, went into each replicate PCR. The purified libraries were quantified using a Qubit 3.0 fluorometer, sized with a Bioanalyzer 2100, and then quantified again using the KAPA Library Quantification kit. A separate single-read 150-cycle Illumina NextSeq 550 flow cell was used to sequence each immunoSEQ 96-well plate. Per the original workflow: Because the immunoSEQ output included only junctional sequences and no quality scores, the filtering could not be the same as the filtering used for full-length reads. To assign V/J genes and CDR3, sequences were annotated against IMGT germline references using PyIR, a Python wrapper for IgBLAST v1.9. Any read was removed if the V/J assignment was weak (E-value above 1e-6), the CDR3 was missing, or the read contained stop codons, out-of-frame junctions, or ambiguous translated residues. V3J clonotypes were defined by identical inferred V gene, J gene, and CDR3 amino acid sequence. Percentage overlap between repertoires was calculated by dividing the number of shared unique clonotypes by the size of the smaller repertoire. RTK rarefaction, the Chao1 estimator, and Recon v2.1 estimates of unobserved clonotypes were used to assess repertoire richness. Generation probabilities for all TCRbeta clonotypes obtained by the gDNA method from a handful of donors were computed using OLGA. Imported from immuneACCESS, the table was reduced by TCRdb to in-frame sequences with V and J called. These copies leave out some clones; in studies compared against another copy, an unresolved V gene accounts for under half, and the cause of the remainder is not known. V, J and clone size derive from that table, while D and trimming were established from the DNA sequence. The sample table shows roughly 770,000 clones, and roughly 96% are seen once. About 0.21% of the sample is held by the ten biggest clonotypes.

The chain employs TRBV2 and TRBJ2-5, and TRBD1 may be the D gene, going by 6 matching bases. This receptor was identified in a man younger than 45 in good health. The sample was naive CD8+ T cells sorted from blood. The cell subset or site tag for this specimen amounts to: CD45RA+CCR7+. The DNA sequence follows: TGTGCCAGCAGCCCCACAGGGATAGAAGAGACCCAGTACTTC. Its coded protein is CASSPTGIEETQYF.